The next 32 T cell receptor beta chains were all read from a single sample in a study of cytomegalovirus exposure and HLA in healthy donors. The study ran its PCR with 60 Vbeta and 13 Jbeta primers. TCRdb's copy holds only in-frame clones and misses some; the assay was immunoSEQ multiplex PCR. The sample shows more than 100,000 clones, roughly 74% of them seen only once. Sequencing used PBMCs. These receptors were obtained from a woman aged 45 to 65 in good health and CMV-seropositive.

The J gene is TRBJ2-5, the V gene TRBV7-6; 8 nucleotides line up with TRBD1. The ends lost 1 base at V and 5 bases at J; junction bases unmatched: 3. The CDR3 has 14 residues. The germline V gene encodes CDR1 SGHVS and CDR2 FNYEAQ. Here the CDR3 reads CASSLDRGRETQYF. The CDR3 coding sequence is TGTGCCAGCAGCTTAGACAGGGGGAGGGAGACCCAGTACTTC.

The CDR3 DNA follows: TGTGCCAGCAGCTTGGAGACAGTGAACACTGAAGCTTTCTTT. Translated, it gives CASSLETVNTEAFF. The chain carries TRBV5-8 and TRBJ1-1, with D possibly TRBD1 on 5 matching bases. The V gene lost 0 bases and the J gene lost 0 bases, with 6 bases spanning the gap. The CDR3 spans 14 residues. In germline, CDR1 is SGHTS, CDR2 YDEGEE. The full variable domain, its missing parts supplied by reference TRBV5-8 and TRBJ1-1, is EAGVTQSPTHLIKTRGQQATLRCSPISGHTSVYWYQQALGLGLQFLLWYDEGEERNRGNFPPRFSGRQFPNYSSELNVNALELEDSALYLCASSLETVNTEAFFGQGTRLTVV.

The chain has TRBV6-5 and TRBJ1-6, with TRBD1 as a possible D gene (6 bases). Germline CDR1 MNHEY, CDR2 SVGAGI. The germline V and J ends were trimmed by 5 bases and 6 bases, with 14 bases remaining between them. This CDR3 has 15 amino acids. The CDR3 loop reads CASSATGTRNSPLHF. The CDR3 nucleotides are TGTGCCAGCAGTGCAACCGGGACACGTAATTCACCCCTCCACTTT.

This chain joins TRBV29-1 and TRBJ1-4; possible D gene TRBD1, 5 bases. Trimming stripped 6 bases from V and 8 bases from J, with 10 bases between. This CDR3 spans 11 amino acids. Germline V lookup: CDR1 SQVTM, CDR2 ANQGSEA. The CDR3 spells CSVGGGEKLFF. CDR3 bases: TGCAGCGTGGGGGGGGGAGAAAAACTGTTTTTT.

The chain couples TRBV19 to TRBJ1-1; D not resolved. Germline values: CDR1 LNHDA, CDR2 SQIVND (reference sequence). CDR3 length: 12 amino acids. Trimming removed 7 bases at V and 10 bases at J, with 16 bases between. The CDR3 sequence: CASTQGRGGAFF. The CDR3 bases are TGTGCCAGTACCCAAGGACGGGGTGGAGCTTTCTTT.

V gene TRBV7-9 combines with J gene TRBJ1-6, with a tentative D call TRBD1 (6 bases). Per the germline V gene, CDR1 is SEHNR and CDR2 is FQNEAQ (reference sequence). V was cut by 5 bases and J by 8 bases, with 13 bases left in between. The CDR3 covers 14 residues. CDR3 sequence: CASSLGQQDSPLHF. CDR3 nucleotides: TGTGCCAGCAGCCTAGGACAGCAGGATTCACCCCTCCACTTT.

The rearrangement uses TRBV2 and TRBJ2-7, with D tentatively TRBD1 (6 bases). CDR1 is SNHLY, CDR2 FYNNEI, per germline. V shed 3 bases and J shed 0 bases, with 9 bases lying between them. The CDR3 contains 14 residues. In nucleotides, the CDR3 is TGTGCCAGCAGTGAGACAGGCGGCTCCTACGAGCAGTACTTC. This translates into CASSETGGSYEQYF.

V and J are TRBV10-1 and TRBJ2-2, with 7 bases that match TRBD1. Germline V gives CDR1 WNHNN, CDR2 SYGVQD (reference sequence). Unmatched junction bases numbered 2, after V lost 6 bases and J lost 1 base. The CDR3 totals 14 residues. This CDR3 is CASRGQRNTGELFF. In DNA, the CDR3 is TGCGCCAGCAGGGGACAGCGGAACACCGGGGAGCTGTTTTTT.

V usage is TRBV5-1 and J usage is TRBJ2-3; the match to TRBD2 covers 7 bases. This CDR3 is built from 16 residues. V was clipped by 4 bases and J by 2 bases; unmatched bases: 10. Germline V gene data show CDR1 as SGHRS and CDR2 as YFSETQ. In nucleotides, the CDR3 is TGCGCCAGCAGCCTGACGGGCGGGGGAATCACAGATACGCAGTATTTT. Translation gives CASSLTGGGITDTQYF.

Concerning this clone itself: An end of the junction does not agree with germline; a read error may underlie this. This chain links TRBV10-3 with TRBJ1-2, with D perhaps matching TRBD1 (5 bases). This CDR3 comprises 15 residues. Looked up from germline, CDR1 is ENHRY and CDR2 is SYGVKD. The CDR3 DNA sequence: TGTGCCATCAGTGAGTCGGGCAGGGAGGAGAATGGCTACCCCTTC. It is translated as CAISESGREENGYPF.

This clone has just a few counts. The rearrangement uses TRBV5-6 and TRBJ1-5, with a tentative D call TRBD1 (6 bases). Germline assignment: CDR1 SGHDT and CDR2 YYEEEE. This CDR3 is built from 12 residues. Trimming stripped 4 bases from V and 8 bases from J, with 10 bases between. CDR3 loop: CASSLQGKPQHF. In nucleotides, the CDR3 is TGTGCCAGCAGCCTTCAGGGGAAGCCCCAGCATTTT.

This clone showed up just a few times. The chain uses TRBV19 and TRBJ2-3; D possibly corresponds to TRBD2 (5 bases). Germline-derived CDR1 and CDR2 are LNHDA and SQIVND (reference sequence). V lost 3 bases and J lost 0, with 13 bases in between. This CDR3 comprises 16 residues. The CDR3 here is CASSMGAGTSTDTQYF. The CDR3 DNA sequence: TGTGCCAGTAGTATGGGCGCGGGTACTAGCACAGATACGCAGTATTTT.

The chain couples TRBV15 to TRBJ1-3; D call uncertain. Germline-derived CDR1 and CDR2 are LNHNV and YYDKDF (reference sequence). The CDR3 is made up of 12 amino acids. Trimming shortened V by 6 bases and J by 4 bases, and 7 bases separated the two germline ends. CDR3 bases: TGTGCCACCAGGACAAAAGGAAACACCATATATTTT. Its protein product is CATRTKGNTIYF.

V is TRBV29-1 and J is TRBJ1-1; unclear D gene. The CDR3 extends over 10 amino acids. The germline gives CDR1 SQVTM, CDR2 ANQGSEA. The ends were cut back, 7 bases at V and 7 bases at J, with 10 bases in the middle. This CDR3 is CSATNGEAFF. DNA of the CDR3: TGCAGCGCCACTAACGGTGAAGCTTTCTTT.

V is TRBV7-8 and J is TRBJ1-2, with D possibly being TRBD1 (6 bases). This CDR3 is 13 amino acids long. The germline CDR1 and CDR2 sequences are SGHVS and FQNEAQ. V lost 5 bases and J 5 bases, leaving 12 bases between the germline ends. CDR3 sequence: CASSPIQGYGYTF. DNA for the CDR3: TGTGCCAGCAGCCCGATACAGGGTTATGGCTACACCTTC.

This sequence joins TRBV5-1 and TRBJ1-4; TRBD1 aligns across 7 bases. Germline values: CDR1 SGHRS, CDR2 YFSETQ. This CDR3 is 16 amino acids long. The junction had 11 bases not matched to a gene; V was cut back by 1 base and J by 8 bases. CDR3 residues: CASSLRPGQLGEKLFF. The CDR3 coding sequence is TGCGCCAGCAGCTTGAGGCCGGGACAGCTGGGAGAAAAACTGTTTTTT.

Comments on this clone: The junction does not match germline at one end; this may be a read error. V usage is TRBV2 and J usage is TRBJ1-5; D gene unclear. Germline CDR1 SNHLY, CDR2 FYNNEI. CDR3 length: 13 amino acids. CDR3 coding DNA: TGTGCCAGCAGGGAAGTAAGGGAGCAGCCCCAGCATTTT. Its protein product is CASREVREQPQHF. Based on the CDR3 plus reference TRBV2 and TRBJ1-5, the full variable domain is EPEVTQTPSHQVTQMGQEVILRCVPISNHLYFYWYRQILGQKVEFLVSFYNNEISEKSEIFDDQFSVERPDGSNFTLKIRSTKLEDSAMYFCASREVREQPQHFGDGTRLSIL.

The chain links TRBV4-3 to TRBJ1-2, with D perhaps TRBD1 (5 bases). The CDR3 has 13 residues. V lost 6 bases to trimming and J lost 5 bases, with 13 bases between them. The germline CDR1 and CDR2 sequences are LGHNA and YSLEER. The CDR3 nucleotides are TGCGCCAGCAGGGGGACGGGAGTTTATGGCTACACCTTC. Translation: CASRGTGVYGYTF.

The genes are TRBV7-8 and TRBJ1-4, with TRBD1 matching over 8 bases. J lost 8 bases, V lost 5 bases, and 19 bases had no gene match. The CDR3 extends over 18 amino acids. Per germline, CDR1 SGHVS and CDR2 FQNEAQ. The CDR3 bases are TGTGCCAGCAGCACGGGACAGGCGGGAGGGGTATATGGCGAAAAACTGTTTTTT. As protein: CASSTGQAGGVYGEKLFF. Variable domain in full (rest from reference TRBV7-8 and TRBJ1-4): GAGVSQSPRYKVAKRGQDVALRCDPISGHVSLFWYQQALGQGPEFLTYFQNEAQLDKSGLPSDRFFAERPEGSVSTLKIQRTQQEDSAVYLCASSTGQAGGVYGEKLFFGSGTQLSVL.

The rearrangement joins TRBV5-6 to TRBJ2-5, with 14 bases aligning to TRBD2. The CDR3 is made up of 16 amino acids. Trimming cost V 4 bases and J 4 bases; bases outside gene matches: 6. Germline CDR1 is SGHDT and CDR2 is YYEEEE. CDR3: CASSPGTSGGGETQYF. In DNA, the CDR3 is TGTGCCAGCAGCCCCGGGACTAGCGGGGGAGGAGAGACCCAGTACTTC. Full variable domain (missing parts from reference TRBV5-6 and TRBJ2-5): DAGVTQSPTHLIKTRGQQVTLRCSPKSGHDTVSWYQQALGQGPQFIFQYYEEEERQRGNFPDRFSGHQFPNYSSELNVNALLLGDSALYLCASSPGTSGGGETQYFGPGTRLLVL.

The genes are TRBV10-2 and TRBJ2-1; TRBD1 might be the D (6 bases). This CDR3 is built from 15 residues. The germline V and J ends were trimmed by 4 bases and 6 bases, with 16 bases remaining between them. Per the germline V gene, CDR1 is WSHSY and CDR2 is SAAADI. The CDR3 DNA follows: TGCGCCAGCAGTGCTGTGGGGGCAGGATCCAATGAGCAGTTCTTC. This codes for CASSAVGAGSNEQFF.

This clone has only one observation. The chain employs TRBV10-3 and TRBJ1-4; maybe TRBD1 (5 bases). Germline loops: CDR1 ENHRY, CDR2 SYGVKD. V shed 2 bases and J shed 3 bases, with 7 bases lying between them. CDR3 length: 14 amino acids. The CDR3 sequence is CAISELQANEKLFF. The DNA of the CDR3 is TGTGCCATCAGTGAGCTACAGGCTAATGAAAAACTGTTTTTT.

This clone was seen a few times. This sequence joins TRBV6-4 and TRBJ2-3; possibly TRBD2 for D (6 bases). V gave up 3 bases and J gave up 1 base, with 8 bases separating them. The germline V gene has CDR1 MRHNA and CDR2 SNTAGT. CDR3 length: 14 amino acids. DNA for the CDR3: TGTGCCAGCAGTGAAGGAGGGGGCACAGATACGCAGTATTTT. Amino acid sequence: CASSEGGGTDTQYF.

Only a few counts were recorded for this clone. V gene TRBV9 combines with J gene TRBJ1-1; no clear D. The germline V and J ends were trimmed by 1 base and 1 base, with 5 bases remaining between them. This CDR3 has 13 residues. Per the germline V gene, CDR1 is SGDLS and CDR2 is YYNGEE. Written as DNA, the CDR3 is TGTGCCAGCAGCGTACAAGCGAACACTGAAGCTTTCTTT. It translates to CASSVQANTEAFF.

CDR3: CASSERQGVDGYTF. The CDR3 coding sequence is TGTGCCAGCAGTGAACGACAGGGGGTTGATGGCTACACCTTC. This sequence joins TRBV2 and TRBJ1-2; 9 bases are a match to TRBD1. This CDR3 comprises 14 residues. J lost 6 bases, V lost 2 bases, and 4 bases had no gene match. CDR1 and CDR2 (germline): SNHLY, FYNNEI. The full variable domain, its missing parts supplied by reference TRBV2 and TRBJ1-2, is EPEVTQTPSHQVTQMGQEVILRCVPISNHLYFYWYRQILGQKVEFLVSFYNNEISEKSEIFDDQFSVERPDGSNFTLKIRSTKLEDSAMYFCASSERQGVDGYTFGSGTRLTVV.

The chain joins TRBV30 to TRBJ1-2, with D uncertain. CDR3 size: 13 residues. In germline, CDR1 is GTSNPN, CDR2 SVGIG (reference sequence). Trimming took 5 bases from V and 0 from J, leaving 10 bases between them. CDR3 in amino acids: CAWAREANYGYTF. CDR3 in DNA: TGTGCCTGGGCCCGCGAGGCTAACTATGGCTACACCTTC.

This clone was detected only once. The rearrangement joins TRBV19 to TRBJ2-3; 8 bases align to TRBD1. This CDR3 contains 13 residues. V shed 5 bases and J 9 bases; nucleotides not matched to a gene: 7. Germline V gives CDR1 LNHDA, CDR2 SQIVND (reference sequence). The CDR3 protein is CASSPKQGETQYF. CDR3 coding DNA: TGTGCCAGTAGTCCCAAACAGGGGGAAACGCAGTATTTT.

This chain uses TRBV2 with TRBJ2-7; D may be TRBD2 (7 bases). The germline V gene encodes CDR1 SNHLY and CDR2 FYNNEI. V was clipped by 6 bases and J by 4 bases, with 16 bases between them. The length of the CDR3 is 14 residues. The CDR3 DNA reads TGTGCCAGCAGGCGGGGGACACAGACTTACGAGCAGTACTTC. Encoded protein: CASRRGTQTYEQYF.

The genes are TRBV6-1 and TRBJ2-7, with 8 positions matching TRBD1. The V segment lost 7 bases and the J segment 7 bases; nucleotides outside the gene matches: 15. The V gene's germline CDR1 is MNHNS and CDR2 SASEGT. The CDR3 runs to 15 residues. CDR3 sequence (DNA): TGTGCCAGCAATAACTTGTGGCAGGGGGCGTATGAGCAGTACTTC. Its protein is CASNNLWQGAYEQYF.

The chain carries TRBV2 and TRBJ1-2, with D possibly matching TRBD1 (6 bases). The CDR3 is made up of 11 amino acids. Trimming shortened V by 5 bases and J by 7 bases, and 8 bases separated the two germline ends. Germline V lookup: CDR1 SNHLY, CDR2 FYNNEI. CDR3 nucleotides: TGTGCCAGCAGTTCGACAGGTGGCTACACCTTC. Residues: CASSSTGGYTF.

The chain links TRBV5-4 to TRBJ1-1; D perhaps matches TRBD1 (5 bases). Germline V CDR1 and CDR2: SGHNT, YYREEE (reference sequence). Trimming shortened V by 3 bases and J by 1 base, and 7 bases separated the two germline ends. This CDR3 comprises 13 residues. The CDR3 DNA follows: TGTGCCAGCAGCTCGCAGGGGAACACTGAAGCTTTCTTT. Encoded protein: CASSSQGNTEAFF.

The chain is built from TRBV2 and TRBJ2-5, with 8 bases aligning to TRBD2. The CDR3 is 15 residues long. V shed 4 bases and J 5 bases; nucleotides not matched to a gene: 9. CDR1 is SNHLY and CDR2 is FYNNEI in the germline V gene. CDR3 DNA: TGTGCCAGCAGTGGTTCGGGGGGGCCTTGGGAGACCCAGTACTTC. Its translation: CASSGSGGPWETQYF.